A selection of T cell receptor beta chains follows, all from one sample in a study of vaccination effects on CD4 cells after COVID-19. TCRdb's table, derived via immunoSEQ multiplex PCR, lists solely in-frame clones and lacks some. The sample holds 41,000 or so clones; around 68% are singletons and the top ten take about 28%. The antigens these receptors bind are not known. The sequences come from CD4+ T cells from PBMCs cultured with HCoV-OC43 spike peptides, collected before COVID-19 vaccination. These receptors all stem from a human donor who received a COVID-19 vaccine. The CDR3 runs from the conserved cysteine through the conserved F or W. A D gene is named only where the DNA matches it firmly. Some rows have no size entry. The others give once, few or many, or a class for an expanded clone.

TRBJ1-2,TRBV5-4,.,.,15,TGTGCCAGCAGCCGTCGGCAGGCCAGACAAGCTGGCTACACCTTC,CASSRRQARQAGYTF
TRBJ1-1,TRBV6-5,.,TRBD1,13,TGTGCCAGCAGGGTCGGACAGGGCCCTAAAGCTTTCTTT,CASRVGQGPKAFF
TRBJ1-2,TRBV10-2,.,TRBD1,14,TGCGCCAGCAGTTTTACAGGGGGCGACGGGGGCTACACCTTC,CASSFTGGDGGYTF
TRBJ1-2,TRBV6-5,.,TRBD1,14,TGTGCCATAAAATACAGGGGAACTAACTATGGCTACACCTTC,CAIKYRGTNYGYTF
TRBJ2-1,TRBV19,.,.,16,TGTGCCAGTAGTATCCCCCCAAACGCCAGATACAATGAGCAGTTCTTC,CASSIPPNARYNEQFF
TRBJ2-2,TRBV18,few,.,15,TGTGCCAGCTCACCACCGGCAGGGAAGGCCGGGGAGCTGTTTTTT,CASSPPAGKAGELFF
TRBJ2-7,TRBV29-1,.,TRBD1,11,TGCAGCGTCACGACAGGGATGATTCGGTACTTC,CSVTTGMIRYF
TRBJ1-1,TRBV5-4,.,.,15,TGTGCCAGCAGCTTTGGGAGTAGGGAGAACACTGAAGCTTTCTTT,CASSFGSRENTEAFF
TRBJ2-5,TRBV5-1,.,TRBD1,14,TGCGCCAGCAGCTGGGGACAGTCGGGAGAGACCCAGTACTTC,CASSWGQSGETQYF
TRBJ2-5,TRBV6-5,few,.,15,TGTGCCAGCAGTTACTCGTCGACAGGGAGGGAGACCCAGTACTTC,CASSYSSTGRETQYF
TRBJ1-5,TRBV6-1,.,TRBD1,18,TGTGCCAGCAGTGAAGCAGGACAGGGGGCTACTAGCAATCAGCCCCAGCATTTT,CASSEAGQGATSNQPQHF
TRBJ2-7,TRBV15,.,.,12,TGTGCCACCAGCTCCCGACCCTACGAGCAGTACTTC,CATSSRPYEQYF
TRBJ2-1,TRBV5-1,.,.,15,TGCGCCAGCAGCTTGGAGCTAGACACCTACAATGAGCAGTTCTTC,CASSLELDTYNEQFF
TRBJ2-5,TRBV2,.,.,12,TGTGCCAGCATCGCAGGGTGGGAGACCCAGTACTTC,CASIAGWETQYF